This TCR beta chain originates from a study of identical twins. Overall study findings and caveats: Partly confounded zero-insertion analyses could result from invariant MAIT and iNKT cells.

TCRdb ran MiXCR on the 5' RACE reads and lists one entry per CDR3 protein. The sample holds 520,000 or so distinct CDR3 sequences, 20% to 25% seen once. As concerns this clonotype: As yet, its antigen is unknown.

CDR1 is SGHRS, CDR2 YFSETQ, per germline. The CDR3 contains 14 residues. Trimming stripped 4 bases from V and 5 bases from J, with 13 bases between. Another study also made use of these data, one on T cells expressing NK-cell markers. Per that study: Among the eight sequenced donors, seven tested HCMV-seropositive and one tested seronegative.

The clonotype originates from a woman aged 18-29 years in good health. Source material: CD4+ T cells sorted from blood. The V gene is TRBV5-1, the J gene TRBJ2-1; D may be TRBD1 or TRBD2 (5 bases each). Here the CDR3 reads CASSPRRGDNEQFF. The CDR3 DNA follows: TGCGCCAGCAGCCCCCGTAGAGGGGACAATGAGCAGTTCTTC. The entire variable domain, with the rest obtained from reference TRBV5-1 and TRBJ2-1, is as follows: KAGVTQTPRYLIKTRGQQVTLSCSPISGHRSVSWYQQTPGQGLQFLFEYFSETQRNKGNFPGRFSGRQFSNSRSEMNVSTLELGDSALYLCASSPRRGDNEQFFGPGTRLTVL.